The rows below give T cell receptor beta chains drawn from one sample of a study of blood T cell repertoires in COVID-19. Generated by immunoSEQ multiplex PCR, the TCRdb table keeps only in-frame clones and is missing some. The sample has approximately 290,000 clones, 90% seen once; the top ten hold around 4.5%. Sequenced: PBMCs or T cells enriched from blood (not recorded which). These TCRs come from a woman aged 18 to 35 with acute COVID-19. CDR3s include the opening cysteine and the closing phenylalanine or tryptophan. A D gene is named only where the DNA matches it firmly. Size tells how often a clone was seen (once, few, many) or the class of an expanded clone, and some rows leave it out.

TRBV7-9,NA,NA,TRBJ1-2,TGTGCCAGCAGCTTAGACAGCTCCTCTAACTATGGCTACACCTTC,CASSLDSSSNYGYTF
TRBV7-9,NA,TRBD2,TRBJ2-7,TGTGCCAGCAGCTTTTGGACTAGCGGGAGCGACGAGCAGTACTTC,CASSFWTSGSDEQYF
TRBV5-1,NA,TRBD1,TRBJ2-5,TGCGCCAGCAGCTCAGGGGGCTACCAAGAGACCCAGTACTTC,CASSSGGYQETQYF
TRBV19,NA,TRBD2,TRBJ2-1,TGTGCCAGTAGTAGAACGACTAGCGGGAGGGCATACAATGAGCAGTTCTTC,CASSRTTSGRAYNEQFF
TRBV3-1/TRBV3-2,NA,NA,TRBJ1-4,TGTGCCAGCAGCCCACAAAGGGCAGGGGACAATGAAAAACTGTTTTTT,CASSPQRAGDNEKLFF
TRBV7-9,NA,TRBD1,TRBJ1-5,TGTGCCAGCAGCTTAGGAACCGGGACAGCCAATCAGCCCCAGCATTTT,CASSLGTGTANQPQHF
TRBV20-1,once,NA,TRBJ2-1,TGCAGTGCTACCCGGTTGGAGGAGCAGTTCTTC,CSATRLEEQFF
TRBV11-2,NA,TRBD1,TRBJ1-1,TGTGCCAGCAGCCCTGGACAGGCAGCTTTCTTT,CASSPGQAAFF
TRBV3-1/TRBV3-2,NA,TRBD1,TRBJ2-7,TGTGCCAGCAGCCGCGGGGACAGGGGGGGAGAGCAGTACTTC,CASSRGDRGGEQYF
TRBV27,NA,TRBD2,TRBJ2-2,TGTGCCAGCAGTGCCTATTTAGGACTAGCGCGCGAGGACACCGGGGAGCTGTTTTTT,CASSAYLGLAREDTGELFF
TRBV11-2,NA,TRBD1,TRBJ1-1,TGTGCCAGCAGCCTCGACAGGGCTGAAGCTTTCTTT,CASSLDRAEAFF
TRBV19,few,TRBD1,TRBJ1-5,TGTGCCAGTAGTCCCGGGACAGGGTGGTCTCAGCCCCAGCATTTT,CASSPGTGWSQPQHF
TRBV30,once,NA,TRBJ1-1,TGTGCCTGGAGTGTAGGGGGACAACTCCCTGAAGCTTTCTTT,CAWSVGGQLPEAFF
TRBV7-3,once,TRBD2,TRBJ2-2,TGTGCCAGCAGCCAAAGCGGGAGTACGAACACCGGGGAGCTGTTTTTT,CASSQSGSTNTGELFF
TRBV6-5,NA,NA,TRBJ2-1,TGTGCCAGCAGTTACTCGTATCGGGGATCGGTTGAGCAGTTCTTC,CASSYSYRGSVEQFF
TRBV2,NA,NA,TRBJ1-4,TGTGCCAGCGTGAGAGGTTCTAATGAAAAACTGTTTTTT,CASVRGSNEKLFF
TRBV19,NA,NA,TRBJ2-7,TGTGCCAGTAGTCCGGGACATATGAGCTCCTACGAGCAGTACTTC,CASSPGHMSSYEQYF
TRBV2,NA,TRBD1,TRBJ1-2,TGTGCCAGCAGTATTACAGGGGAATTTTACTATGGCTACACCTTC,CASSITGEFYYGYTF
TRBV12-3/TRBV12-4,NA,TRBD2,TRBJ2-7,TGTGCCAGCAGACTAGCGGGCACCTACGAGCAGTACTTC,CASRLAGTYEQYF